Each of the 8 T cell receptor beta chains below was sequenced from the same sample in a study of regulatory T cells in long-lasting Graves disease. Relying on iRepertoire HTBI primers and Arm-PCR of CDR3 regions, the team built TCR beta libraries. TCRdb independently ran MiXCR on the multiplex PCR reads; one entry per CDR3 protein. Among fewer than 400,000 distinct CDR3 sequences listed, around 21% were seen once. This sample's time point: persistent/refractory GD, antithyroid drugs over 5 years with positive TRAb. Extracted RNA from PBMCs served as the source of the TCR library. Specimen: peripheral blood mononuclear cells (PBMCs), collected when the disease was refractory, from a patient treated with antithyroid drugs. The receptors here all came from a female donor with Graves disease.

This clonotype was counted ten times or more. This chain connects TRBV11-2 to TRBJ2-1, with D uncertain. The ends were cut back, 3 bases at V and 8 bases at J, with 8 bases in the middle. This CDR3 is built from 12 residues. Germline V gene sequence: CDR1 SGHAT, CDR2 FQNNGV. The CDR3 DNA reads as TGTGCCAGCAGCTTTGACTGGGATGAGCAGTTCTTC. It translates to CASSFDWDEQFF.

The table lists this clonotype with many counts. The V gene is TRBV7-8, the J gene TRBJ1-6; 7 bases align to TRBD1. The CDR3 contains 16 residues. Germline V gene lookup returns CDR1 SGHVS and CDR2 FQNEAQ. V lost 5 bases and J lost 0; bases outside the gene matches: 4. The CDR3 nucleotides are TGTGCCAGCAGCGATACAGGGGCCTCCTATAATTCACCCCTCCACTTT. Translated: CASSDTGASYNSPLHF.

This clonotype has a count of ten or more. The genes are TRBV12-5 and TRBJ2-2; D uncertain. Germline values: CDR1 LGHNT, CDR2 FRNRAP. V shed 6 bases and J shed 1 base, with 6 bases lying between them. This CDR3 region has 13 residues. CDR3 sequence reads: CASGQENTGELFF. In DNA, the CDR3 is TGTGCTAGTGGGCAGGAGAACACCGGGGAGCTGTTTTTT. The variable domain in full, with the rest retrieved from reference TRBV12-5 and TRBJ2-2, is DARVTQTPRHKVTEMGQEVTMRCQPILGHNTVFWYRQTMMQGLELLAYFRNRAPLDDSGMPKDRFSAEMPDATLATLKIQPSEPRDSAVYFCASGQENTGELFFGEGSRLTVL.

The V gene is TRBV10-3, the J gene TRBJ2-7; possibly TRBD1 for D (6 bases). The germline V gene encodes CDR1 ENHRY and CDR2 SYGVKD. With 0 bases removed from V and 2 bases from J, the gap between germline ends came to 11 bases. CDR3 length: 15 amino acids. CDR3 sequence (DNA): TGTGCCATCAGTGAGTCCCAGGGGATTACCTACGAGCAGTACTTC. This sequence encodes CAISESQGITYEQYF.

The genes are TRBV7-2 and TRBJ2-7, with a possible D match to TRBD2 (5 bases). CDR1 is SGHTA and CDR2 is FQGNSA in the germline V gene. The CDR3 is 12 residues long. V lost 2 bases and J 4 bases, leaving 6 bases between the germline ends. CDR3 DNA: TGTGCCAGCAGCTTACGACTATACGAGCAGTACTTC. Protein product: CASSLRLYEQYF.

This clonotype was observed at least ten times. The chain joins TRBV12-3 or TRBV12-4 to TRBJ1-2; 9 bases align to TRBD1. There are 14 residues in the CDR3. V shed 3 bases, J shed 4 bases, and the junction held 3 bases outside the gene matches. CDR3 amino acids: CASSFTGGVYGYTF. CDR3 sequence (DNA): TGTGCCAGCAGTTTTACAGGGGGCGTCTATGGCTACACCTTC.

This clonotype was seen many times. This chain links TRBV6-2 or TRBV6-3 with TRBJ2-7; D is unresolved. The CDR3 runs 11 residues. Germline assignment: CDR1 MNHEY and CDR2 SVGEGT. The V and J ends lost 4 bases and 9 bases respectively, with 10 bases between them. CDR3 DNA: TGTGCCAGCAGTTCTAAGATCGCGCAGTACTTC. Translating gives CASSSKIAQYF.

V gene TRBV6-2 or TRBV6-3 combines with J gene TRBJ1-2; D not certain. This CDR3 region has 14 residues. V was pared by 0 bases and J by 5 bases, with 10 bases between. Germline V gene data show CDR1 as MNHEY and CDR2 as SVGEGT. For the CDR3, the DNA is TGTGCCAGCAGTTACTCCGGACCCCCTTATGGCTACACCTTC. Translated: CASSYSGPPYGYTF.